Sequencing of this T cell receptor (beta chain) was carried out in a study of OX40 agonist ivuxolimab in advanced cancers. Across the study: Patients received ivuxolimab, an intravenous treatment, every 2 weeks at 0.01 to 10 mg/kg. Study observations and caveats: Low levels of normalized T-cell clonal expansion also appeared in some nonresponders. Partial responders at 0.1-3.0 mg/kg had among the lowest clonal expansion. The mean number of expanded clones was higher in CD8+ T cells than in CD4+.

With regard to this clone: The antigen remains undetermined.

TCRdb's copy holds only in-frame clones and misses some; the assay was immunoSEQ multiplex PCR. The sample consists of approximately 92,000 clones, approximately 84% of them appearing once. The clonotype originates from an adult with an advanced solid tumor such as melanoma, head and neck, liver or kidney cancer. The sample in question was CD4+ or CD8+ T cells sorted from blood, obtained in a trial of the OX40 agonist ivuxolimab.

The CDR3 sequence: CASSLGGLGTTDTQYF. The CDR3 DNA reads TGTGCCAGCAGCTTAGGGGGGCTAGGAACCACAGATACGCAGTATTTT. The V and J genes are TRBV11-2 and TRBJ2-3, with TRBD1 as a possible D gene (6 bases). Germline-derived CDR1 and CDR2 are SGHAT and FQNNGV. Trimming stripped 1 base from V and 2 bases from J, with 13 bases between. CDR3 length: 16 amino acids.